This TCR beta chain was sequenced in a study of T cells in Graves' hyperthyroidism and ophthalmopathy. This clonotype was detected many times. Antigen specificity is unknown. The study's findings and limits: Blood also contained most expanded thyroid clonotypes above 0.001.

Graves' hyperthyroidism qualified as stable when ophthalmopathy did not progress within 18 months. Per the germline V gene, CDR1 is SNHLY and CDR2 is FYNNEI. This CDR3 is built from 14 residues. V dropped 7 bases and J dropped 0 bases, with 13 bases sitting between them. Amplified regions were TCR beta CDR3 sequences from RNA transcripts. Using the HTBI primer set, a first-round RT-PCR was run on the TCR CDR3. MiXCR was run by TCRdb on the multiplex PCR reads, yielding one entry per CDR3 protein. The table includes hundreds of thousands of distinct CDR3 sequences, 13% detected once. This chain joins TRBV2 and TRBJ2-7, with D possibly being TRBD1 (6 bases). This sequence was found in a woman aged 18-29 years with Graves' hyperthyroidism. The specimen sequenced was blood. The CDR3, as DNA: TGTGCCAGCATTAAGGGACAAAGCTCCTACGAGCAGTACTTC. Translated: CASIKGQSSYEQYF.